Shown below are 18 T cell receptor beta chains from a single sample sequenced in a study of T cells of healthy individuals. TCRdb reanalysed the 5' RACE reads using MiXCR and keeps one entry per CDR3 protein. Here the sample spans nearly 100,000 distinct CDR3 sequences, roughly 18% being singletons. These receptors were collected from a human donor in good health.

The chain has TRBV7-9 and TRBJ2-4; D is uncertain. The ends were cut back, 0 bases at V and 0 bases at J, with 6 bases in the middle. Per the germline V gene, CDR1 is SEHNR and CDR2 is FQNEAQ (reference sequence). The CDR3 loop spans 15 amino acids. CDR3 residues: CASSLARRAKNIQYF. The CDR3 nucleotides are TGTGCCAGCAGCTTAGCTCGTAGAGCCAAAAACATTCAGTACTTC.

This clonotype was counted once. V is TRBV9 and J is TRBJ2-1; a weak D match, TRBD2 (6 bases). The germline V and J ends were trimmed by 4 bases and 4 bases, with 12 bases remaining between them. The length of the CDR3 is 14 residues. Germline V gives CDR1 SGDLS, CDR2 YYNGEE. Here the CDR3 reads CASSPGLKYNEQFF. CDR3 bases: TGTGCCAGCAGCCCGGGACTCAAATACAATGAGCAGTTCTTC.

The chain has TRBV6-5 and TRBJ2-1, with D unclear. V lost 4 bases and J lost 7, with 17 bases in between. This CDR3 has 15 residues. Per the germline V gene, CDR1 is MNHEY and CDR2 is SVGAGI. As DNA, the CDR3 is TGTGCCAGCAGTTCCTCTACTTTGACCAGAAATGAGCAGTTCTTC. Protein product: CASSSSTLTRNEQFF.

This clonotype was picked up a small number of times. The chain links TRBV9 to TRBJ2-7; TRBD2 matches 10 bases. Germline V lookup: CDR1 SGDLS, CDR2 YYNGEE. V dropped 0 bases and J dropped 3; count of bases not matched to a gene: 6. This CDR3 has 16 residues. The CDR3 nucleotides are TGTGCCAGCAGCGTAGGACTTCTAGCGGGAGACTACGAGCAGTACTTC. It encodes CASSVGLLAGDYEQYF.

This clonotype was found a few times. The rearrangement uses TRBV6-5 and TRBJ2-2, with a tentative D call TRBD1 (6 bases). V was pared by 5 bases and J by 1 base, with 11 bases between. This CDR3 is built from 15 residues. Per the germline V gene, CDR1 is MNHEY and CDR2 is SVGAGI. The CDR3 loop reads CASSKKGGNTGELFF. CDR3 in DNA: TGTGCCAGCAGTAAAAAAGGGGGGAACACCGGGGAGCTGTTTTTT.

This clonotype was seen repeatedly, ten times or more. The V call is TRBV29-1, the J call TRBJ2-2; D is possibly TRBD1 (6 bases). CDR3 length equals 14 residues. The germline V gene has CDR1 SQVTM and CDR2 ANQGSEA. V was shortened by 7 bases and J by 1 base, with 13 bases between the two germline ends. CDR3 in amino acids: CSATGTQNTGELFF. CDR3 sequence (DNA): TGCAGCGCCACCGGGACACAGAACACCGGGGAGCTGTTTTTT.

A remark on this clonotype: This may be a read error: a much more frequent sequence differs by one nucleotide. The J gene is TRBJ2-3, the V gene TRBV2; D is ambiguous. The CDR3 sequence is 12 residues long. Germline CDR1 reads SNHLY; CDR2 reads FYNNEI. CDR3 sequence: CAGSEVVDTQYF. The CDR3 coding sequence is TGTGCCGGCAGTGAGGTCGTGGATACGCAGTATTTT.

There are many counts of this clonotype. The chain has TRBV6-2 or TRBV6-3 and TRBJ2-3; D not resolved. Germline CDR1 and CDR2: MNHEY and SVGEGT. Trimming took 6 bases from V and 7 from J, leaving 8 bases between them. This CDR3 comprises 11 residues. CDR3 loop: CASSDRNTQYF. As DNA, the CDR3 is TGTGCCAGCAGCGACCGAAATACGCAGTATTTT.

This clonotype came up many times. The V gene is TRBV29-1, the J gene TRBJ2-1, with 7 bases that match TRBD2. Per germline, CDR1 SQVTM and CDR2 ANQGSEA. This CDR3 is 14 amino acids long. V lost 3 bases, J lost 4 bases, and 6 bases stayed unmatched. The CDR3 here is CSVDGGRQYNEQFF. As DNA, the CDR3 is TGCAGCGTTGACGGGGGGAGGCAATACAATGAGCAGTTCTTC.

This rearrangement joins TRBV9 to TRBJ1-2; D may be TRBD1 (5 bases). This CDR3 has 15 residues. Germline V gene sequence: CDR1 SGDLS, CDR2 YYNGEE. With 0 bases removed from V and 4 bases from J, the gap between germline ends came to 13 bases. The CDR3 coding sequence is TGTGCCAGCAGCGTAGTGCACGCAGGGATCTATGGCTACACCTTC. Its protein product is CASSVVHAGIYGYTF.

This clonotype came up a few times. This chain links TRBV6-1 with TRBJ2-1; 9 positions match TRBD2. The CDR3 spans 16 residues. The V gene end was trimmed by 7 bases and the J gene end by 4 bases; junction bases not matched to a gene: 11. Germline V lookup: CDR1 MNHNS, CDR2 SASEGT. This CDR3 reads CASILVPTSGYNEQFF. The CDR3 DNA reads as TGTGCCAGCATCCTTGTCCCGACTAGCGGTTACAATGAGCAGTTCTTC.

This chain connects TRBV7-2 to TRBJ1-1; TRBD1 matches 9 bases. CDR1 is SGHTA and CDR2 is FQGNSA in the germline V gene. The length of the CDR3 is 15 residues. The V and J ends lost 5 bases and 3 bases, in that order; junction bases with no gene match: 7. CDR3 coding DNA: TGTGCCAGCAGCCTACAGGGGGCCCGGGACACTGAAGCTTTCTTT. It translates to CASSLQGARDTEAFF.

This clonotype was detected a few times. The V and J genes are TRBV6-5 and TRBJ2-7; 9 nucleotides agree with TRBD1. Looked up from germline, CDR1 is MNHEY and CDR2 is SVGAGI. The CDR3 covers 15 residues. Unmatched junction bases numbered 3, after V lost 2 bases and J lost 1 base. In DNA form, the CDR3 reads TGTGCCAGCAGTTACAGCGGACAGGGGTCCTACGAGCAGTACTTC. This gives the protein CASSYSGQGSYEQYF.

This chain links TRBV7-6 with TRBJ2-7; perhaps TRBD1 as D (5 bases). There are 15 residues in the CDR3. CDR1 SGHVS and CDR2 FNYEAQ come from the germline V gene. The V end was cut by 6 bases, the J end by 2 bases, with 17 bases between. The CDR3 region has the DNA TGTGCCAGCAGTCCCCAAGGGGTTGGTACCTACGAGCAGTACTTC. Translating it yields CASSPQGVGTYEQYF.

This clonotype was picked up a small number of times. J is TRBJ2-1 and V is TRBV11-3; D might be TRBD1 or TRBD2, each matching 5 bases. Germline CDR1 is SGHNT and CDR2 is YENEEA. V gave up 6 bases and J gave up 4 bases, with 22 bases separating them. This CDR3 is 17 amino acids long. This chain's CDR3 is CASSLSIPGPTYNEQFF. CDR3 nucleotide sequence: TGTGCCAGCAGTCTTTCTATACCGGGACCTACGTACAATGAGCAGTTCTTC.

This clonotype was observed at least ten times. The rearrangement links TRBV5-1 to TRBJ1-2; D is possibly TRBD1 (6 bases). The CDR3 runs to 13 residues. Germline CDR1 is SGHRS and CDR2 is YFSETQ. V shed 2 bases and J shed 4 bases, with 9 bases lying between them. Written as DNA, the CDR3 is TGCGCCAGCAGCTTATCGGACAGCTATGGCTACACCTTC. This sequence encodes CASSLSDSYGYTF.

This clonotype was recorded at least ten times. The chain uses TRBV7-8 and TRBJ2-2; D is unresolved. Per the germline V gene, CDR1 is SGHVS and CDR2 is FQNEAQ. Trimming pared 1 base from V and 3 bases from J, leaving 12 bases between. This CDR3 is 16 amino acids long. The CDR3 DNA reads as TGTGCCAGCAGCTTAGGGCGCCTTATCCACACCGGGGAGCTGTTTTTT. It yields the protein CASSLGRLIHTGELFF.

This clonotype was seen a few times. This rearrangement joins TRBV9 to TRBJ2-2, with D unclear. CDR3 length: 14 residues. The V gene lost 0 bases and the J gene lost 2 bases, with 5 bases spanning the gap. Germline values: CDR1 SGDLS, CDR2 YYNGEE. The CDR3 coding sequence is TGTGCCAGCAGCGTAGGAGCTAACACCGGGGAGCTGTTTTTT. Translation gives CASSVGANTGELFF.